Below, 27 T cell receptor beta chains from the same sample are listed, as sequenced in a study of blood T cell repertoires in COVID-19. Data came from immunoSEQ multiplex PCR; TCRdb stores just in-frame clones and leaves some out. The top ten clones hold approximately 4.9% of a sample with some 95,000 clones, roughly nine tenths of them seen once. Input material: peripheral blood. These receptors all come from a man aged 70-80 years with acute or convalescent COVID-19.

The rearrangement uses TRBV2 and TRBJ2-1; 7 bases agree with TRBD2. The CDR3 runs 12 residues. Looked up from germline, CDR1 is SNHLY and CDR2 is FYNNEI. The ends lost 8 bases at V and 8 bases at J; junction bases unmatched: 6. CDR3 in DNA: TGTGCCAGCTATTTTGCGGGGGATGAGCAGTTCTTC. It codes for CASYFAGDEQFF.

This chain connects TRBV2 to TRBJ1-5; no clear D. V was clipped by 5 bases and J by 9 bases, with 17 bases between them. Germline V gene lookup returns CDR1 SNHLY and CDR2 FYNNEI. CDR3 length equals 14 residues. CDR3 in DNA: TGTGCCAGCAGTCGAGACACCCCAGGAGGGCCCCAGCATTTT. Translation: CASSRDTPGGPQHF.

The sample holds one count of this clone. The gene calls are TRBV6-5 and TRBJ1-4; a possible D gene is TRBD1 (5 bases). Trimming stripped 6 bases from V and 0 bases from J, with 11 bases between. CDR1 is MNHEY and CDR2 is SVGAGI in the germline V gene. The CDR3 runs to 15 residues. CDR3 sequence: CASRRRGSTNEKLFF. The CDR3 coding sequence is TGTGCCAGCAGGAGGAGGGGTTCAACTAATGAAAAACTGTTTTTT.

The chain combines TRBV3-1 (or the pseudogene TRBV3-2) with TRBJ2-5, with 10 bases aligning to TRBD2. The J segment lost 5 bases and the V segment lost 3 bases, leaving 3 bases of the junction unmatched. Germline V gives CDR1 LGHDT, CDR2 YNNKEL (reference sequence). The CDR3 is 14 residues long. Written as DNA, the CDR3 is TGTGCCAGCAGCCAGCTGGGACTAGCGGAGACCCAGTACTTC. Encoded protein: CASSQLGLAETQYF.

The chain carries TRBV20-1 and TRBJ1-6; TRBD1 matches at 11 bases. Trimming at V came to 3 bases and at J to 7 bases, leaving 5 bases not matched to a gene. Germline V CDR1 and CDR2: DFQATT, SNEGSKA (reference sequence). The CDR3 totals 15 residues. CDR3: CSASGRDRGNSPLHF. CDR3 DNA: TGCAGTGCTAGTGGCCGGGACAGGGGGAATTCACCCCTCCACTTT.

Written as DNA, the CDR3 is TGTGCCTGGAGCACACCCGGACAGGGAGGTTCACCCCTCCACTTT. Residues: CAWSTPGQGGSPLHF. The rearrangement links TRBV30 to TRBJ1-6; 8 nucleotides align to TRBD1. CDR1 and CDR2 from the germline V gene are GTSNPN and SVGIG (reference sequence). This CDR3 region has 15 residues. V gave up 3 bases and J gave up 9 bases; unmatched junction bases: 10.

The chain carries TRBV5-1 and TRBJ2-2; TRBD2 is a possible D gene (6 bases). In germline, CDR1 is SGHRS, CDR2 YFSETQ. Trimming removed 0 bases at V and 0 bases at J, with 9 bases between. This CDR3 contains 16 residues. DNA for the CDR3: TGCGCCAGCAGCTTGGCGGTAGCGGCGAACACCGGGGAGCTGTTTTTT. It translates to CASSLAVAANTGELFF.

The chain uses TRBV7-2 and TRBJ1-2; D is unresolved. The V gene's germline CDR1 is SGHTA and CDR2 FQGNSA. The CDR3 runs 15 residues. V was pared by 5 bases and J by 0 bases, with 13 bases between. CDR3 sequence (DNA): TGTGCCAGCAGCCCCGCCCCAACAGCTAACTATGGCTACACCTTC. Translated, it gives CASSPAPTANYGYTF.

The rearrangement links TRBV3-1 (or the pseudogene TRBV3-2) to TRBJ1-2; 8 bases line up with TRBD1. The CDR3 loop spans 15 amino acids. CDR1 and CDR2 from the germline V gene are LGHDT and YNNKEL (reference sequence). V lost 1 base to trimming and J lost 2 bases; unmatched junction nucleotides: 3. CDR3 in DNA: TGTGCCAGCAGCCAAGCTGACAGGGGAAACTATGGCTACACCTTC. This encodes CASSQADRGNYGYTF.

This chain connects TRBV9 to TRBJ2-3; weak D call: TRBD2 (5 bases). The CDR3 covers 14 residues. The V gene lost 3 bases and the J gene lost 2 bases, with 10 bases spanning the gap. CDR1 and CDR2 from the germline V gene are SGDLS and YYNGEE. The CDR3 DNA reads as TGTGCCAGCAGCGGCCTAGCAGACACAGATACGCAGTATTTT. Residues: CASSGLADTDTQYF.

V is TRBV24-1 and J is TRBJ2-2, with TRBD1 matching over 7 bases. J was trimmed by 5 bases and V by 4 bases; bases with no gene match: 9. Looked up from germline, CDR1 is KGHDR and CDR2 is SFDVKD. This CDR3 spans 16 amino acids. The CDR3 spells CATSDGPTRGTGELFF. The CDR3 DNA reads as TGTGCCACCAGTGACGGTCCCACCAGGGGGACCGGGGAGCTGTTTTTT.

The chain carries TRBV6-1 and TRBJ1-5; D unresolved. Germline loops: CDR1 MNHNS, CDR2 SASEGT. The germline V and J ends were trimmed by 1 base and 4 bases, with 11 bases remaining between them. The CDR3 contains 15 residues. Here the CDR3 reads CASSEGPSQNQPQHF. In DNA form, the CDR3 reads TGTGCCAGCAGTGAAGGTCCGAGCCAAAATCAGCCCCAGCATTTT.

This chain uses TRBV28 with TRBJ1-1; D not resolved. The CDR3 sequence is 16 residues long. V was pared by 5 bases and J by 1 base, with 17 bases between. The germline V gene encodes CDR1 MDHEN and CDR2 SYDVKM. The CDR3 nucleotides are TGTGCCAGCAGTGGCCCCGGAGGGCTTGGGAACACTGAAGCTTTCTTT. Its translation: CASSGPGGLGNTEAFF.

CDR3 region: CASSISGGLNTGELFF. CDR3 DNA sequence: TGTGCCAGCAGCATTAGCGGGGGCCTGAACACCGGGGAGCTGTTTTTT. The rearrangement links TRBV7-2 to TRBJ2-2; 9 positions agree with TRBD2. Per germline, CDR1 SGHTA and CDR2 FQGNSA. The V segment lost 5 bases and the J segment 1 base; nucleotides outside the gene matches: 5. The CDR3 extends over 16 amino acids.

The rearrangement joins TRBV18 to TRBJ1-1, with 8 bases identical to TRBD1. J lost 5 bases, V lost 3 bases, and 5 bases had no gene match. The germline V gene has CDR1 KGHSH and CDR2 LQKENI. CDR3 size: 14 residues. This CDR3 reads CASSPQGARTEAFF. Here the CDR3 DNA reads TGTGCCAGCTCACCTCAGGGGGCGAGGACTGAAGCTTTCTTT.

The chain is built from TRBV5-6 and TRBJ1-6; 7 bases agree with TRBD1. The ends lost 5 bases at V and 6 bases at J; junction bases unmatched: 5. From germline, CDR1 is SGHDT and CDR2 YYEEEE. The CDR3 is 14 residues long. Written as DNA, the CDR3 is TGTGCCAGCAGAACGGGACAGATTAATTCACCCCTCCACTTT. The encoded protein is CASRTGQINSPLHF.

The rearrangement uses TRBV6-1 and TRBJ1-5; TRBD1 agrees at 7 bases. The V gene's germline CDR1 is MNHNS and CDR2 SASEGT. Trimming at V came to 2 bases and at J to 3 bases, leaving 10 bases not matched to a gene. The length of the CDR3 is 17 residues. The DNA for the CDR3 is TGTGCCAGCAGTGAACTTCCAGGACAGGTTTACAATCAGCCCCAGCATTTT. It is translated as CASSELPGQVYNQPQHF.

This clone was observed a single time. This chain uses TRBV19 with TRBJ1-1; 7 bases map to TRBD1. Germline CDR1 reads LNHDA; CDR2 reads SQIVND (reference sequence). Unmatched junction bases numbered 6, after V lost 4 bases and J lost 7 bases. The CDR3 sequence is 13 residues long. The CDR3 nucleotides are TGTGCCAGTAGTACCCGAGGGGGCCGTGAAGCTTTCTTT. This translates into CASSTRGGREAFF.

The genes are TRBV7-9 and TRBJ2-2; a possible D gene is TRBD1 (6 bases). V shed 4 bases and J shed 0 bases, with 15 bases lying between them. Germline CDR1 and CDR2: SEHNR and FQNEAQ (reference sequence). The CDR3 totals 17 residues. Written as DNA, the CDR3 is TGTGCCAGCAGCTCCCCGACAGGTTCAACGAACACCGGGGAGCTGTTTTTT. It yields the protein CASSSPTGSTNTGELFF.

The chain couples TRBV10-3 to TRBJ1-4; TRBD1 might be the D (5 bases). The V end lost 5 bases, the J end lost 8 bases, and 12 bases lay between the germline ends. This CDR3 comprises 13 residues. Germline lookup yields CDR1 ENHRY and CDR2 SYGVKD. The CDR3 spells CAISLGRGEKLFF. The CDR3 nucleotides read TGTGCCATCAGTCTAGGGCGGGGCGAAAAACTGTTTTTT.

V and J are TRBV7-3 and TRBJ1-2; 7 bases align to TRBD1. V lost 5 bases and J lost 4; bases outside the gene matches: 10. This CDR3 is built from 15 residues. The germline V gene has CDR1 SGHTA and CDR2 FQGTGA. Here the CDR3 DNA reads TGTGCCAGCAGCGCCGGGACAGCGAGATCCTATGGCTACACCTTC. Translating it yields CASSAGTARSYGYTF.

V usage is TRBV14 and J usage is TRBJ2-5; unclear D gene. This CDR3 is built from 13 residues. The germline CDR1 and CDR2 sequences are SGHDN and FVKESK. Deletions cut 0 bases from V and 5 bases from J, with 7 bases between. The CDR3 reads CASSQDLLETQYF. The CDR3 nucleotides read TGTGCCAGCAGCCAAGACCTTCTGGAGACCCAGTACTTC.

The chain uses TRBV7-8 and TRBJ2-7, with 8 nucleotides matching TRBD1. Looked up from germline, CDR1 is SGHVS and CDR2 is FQNEAQ. With 4 bases clipped from V and 6 bases from J, the junction kept 8 bases outside the gene matches. This CDR3 region has 14 residues. CDR3 protein: CASSSVRTGSEQYF. In nucleotides, the CDR3 is TGTGCCAGCAGCTCTGTTCGGACAGGGAGCGAGCAGTACTTC. Full variable domain (remainder filled in from reference TRBV7-8 and TRBJ2-7): GAGVSQSPRYKVAKRGQDVALRCDPISGHVSLFWYQQALGQGPEFLTYFQNEAQLDKSGLPSDRFFAERPEGSVSTLKIQRTQQEDSAVYLCASSSVRTGSEQYFGPGTRLTVT.

V usage is TRBV29-1 and J usage is TRBJ1-3; D remains ambiguous. The germline V gene encodes CDR1 SQVTM and CDR2 ANQGSEA. This CDR3 contains 12 residues. The V gene lost 6 bases and the J gene lost 4 bases, with 10 bases spanning the gap. The CDR3 protein is CSVGALGNTIYF. The CDR3 region has the DNA TGCAGCGTCGGTGCTCTGGGAAACACCATATATTTT.

J is TRBJ2-3 and V is TRBV3-1 (or the pseudogene TRBV3-2); 7 nucleotides align to TRBD1. Trimming cost V 6 bases and J 2 bases; bases outside gene matches: 5. The CDR3 is 14 residues long. The V gene's germline CDR1 is LGHDT and CDR2 YNNKEL (reference sequence). The CDR3 DNA follows: TGTGCCAGCAGTGCAGGACAGGTCACAGATACGCAGTATTTT. This encodes CASSAGQVTDTQYF.

The V and J genes are TRBV19 and TRBJ1-2, with D possibly matching TRBD1 (6 bases). Deletions cut 10 bases from V and 4 bases from J, with 13 bases between. The CDR3 totals 12 residues. Germline values: CDR1 LNHDA, CDR2 SQIVND (reference sequence). The CDR3 DNA reads as TGTGCCACCGCTGCAGGGGTCTATGGCTACACCTTC. Its translation is CATAAGVYGYTF.

The chain recombines TRBV18 with TRBJ1-2, with D maybe TRBD1 (6 bases). Trimming left V 6 bases short and J 1 base short, with 12 bases between. Germline assignment: CDR1 KGHSH and CDR2 LQKENI. The CDR3 extends over 14 amino acids. This CDR3 reads CASSPTGFNYGYTF. Here the CDR3 DNA reads TGTGCCAGCTCCCCGACAGGATTTAACTATGGCTACACCTTC. Filled out from reference TRBV18 and TRBJ1-2, the complete variable domain reads NAGVMQNPRHLVRRRGQEARLRCSPMKGHSHVYWYRQLPEEGLKFMVYLQKENIIDESGMPKERFSAEFPKEGPSILRIQQVVRGDSAAYFCASSPTGFNYGYTFGSGTRLTVV.